A single sample is the source of the 3 T cell receptor beta chains below, sequenced in a study of post-analysis software for immune sequencing data. The antigens of these receptors remain unknown. The study's findings and limits: In patients, TRBV5-6, TRBV5-1 and TRBV20-1 belonged to about five TRBV segments found more frequently than in controls.

Researchers reported that TCR beta cDNA libraries carried unique molecular identifiers. Via MiXCR, TCRdb re-called the PCR reads, giving one row per CDR3 protein. The sample carries around 440,000 distinct CDR3 sequences, 45% recorded once. The sample comprised blood. These receptors originate from a girl between 5 and 17 years old with multiple sclerosis.

The gene calls are TRBV4-1 and TRBJ1-2; unclear D gene. Germline CDR1 is MGHRA and CDR2 is YSYEKL. The CDR3 length is 16 residues. Between the trimmed V and J ends, which lost 0 bases and 0 bases, there was a span of 11 bases. Written as DNA, the CDR3 is TGCGCCAGCAGCCAAGATCTGGAGATTTCTAACTATGGCTACACCTTC. This gives the protein CASSQDLEISNYGYTF.

This clonotype turned up a few times. The V gene is TRBV20-1, the J gene TRBJ1-4; D is unresolved. V was clipped by 0 bases and J by 0 bases, with 17 bases between them. The CDR3 covers 18 residues. Germline V lookup: CDR1 DFQATT, CDR2 SNEGSKA (reference sequence). CDR3 loop: CSARDRPGLVATNEKLFF. The CDR3 region has the DNA TGCAGTGCTAGAGATCGACCGGGTCTGGTTGCAACTAATGAAAAACTGTTTTTT.

This rearrangement joins TRBV12-3 or TRBV12-4 to TRBJ2-1, with TRBD2 matching over 10 bases. Trimming removed 6 bases from V and 5 bases from J; junction bases left unmatched: 7. This CDR3 spans 15 amino acids. CDR3 nucleotides: TGTGCCAGCAGCGAGGGACTAGCGCAAGACAATGAGCAGTTCTTC. Translated: CASSEGLAQDNEQFF.